This T cell receptor (beta chain) comes out of a study of T cell clonality in common variable immunodeficiency. This clone showed up many times. What it binds is unknown. The read finishes 3 residues shy of the CDR3 end, and the germline J gene is used to complete it. Sequencing used immunoSEQ multiplex PCR; TCRdb keeps in-frame clones, though not all of them. The sample contains some 25,000 clones, none occurring once; approximately 24% lies in the top ten. Study-level points and caveats: In common variable immunodeficiency, TCR beta chains reportedly carried fewer deletions and N-nucleotide insertions.

V gave up 6 bases and J gave up 1 base; unmatched junction bases: 8. The length of the CDR3 is 15 residues. Germline assignment: CDR1 SGHRS and CDR2 YFSETQ. J is TRBJ2-3 and V is TRBV5-1; TRBD2 matches at 7 bases. The TCR originated in a human donor with common variable immunodeficiency. The sequenced sample was peripheral blood mononuclear cells. CDR3 residues: CASMEGGVGTDTQYF. The covered CDR3 bases are TGCGCCAGCATGGAGGGAGGGGTCGGCACAGATACG.